These 17 T cell receptor beta chains came from one sample sequenced in a study of T-cell memory formation after mild COVID-19. MiXCR, run by TCRdb on the 5' RACE reads, gives a single entry per CDR3 protein. The table includes about 410,000 distinct CDR3 sequences, 23% detected once. Source material: PBMCs or a T cell subset sorted from them (not recorded which). The receptors derive from an adult woman who had mild COVID-19 (a few samples of this study predate the infection). Cell type and time point are not known.

The V and J genes are TRBV27 and TRBJ1-1; D is unclear. Trimming left V 0 bases short and J 0 bases short, with 5 bases between. Germline-derived CDR1 and CDR2 are MNHEY and SMNVEV (reference sequence). This CDR3 is built from 14 residues. The DNA of the CDR3 is TGTGCCAGCAGTTTATCGGACTTGAACACTGAAGCTTTCTTT. Its protein is CASSLSDLNTEAFF.

This clonotype was picked up a small number of times. V usage is TRBV7-9 and J usage is TRBJ1-1; D is undetermined. Germline-derived CDR1 and CDR2 are SEHNR and FQNEAQ (reference sequence). This CDR3 has 16 residues. V was shortened by 5 bases and J by 4 bases, with 20 bases between the two germline ends. CDR3 region: CASSGWTAPSGTEAFF. The CDR3, as DNA: TGTGCCAGCAGCGGTTGGACGGCTCCCTCGGGCACTGAAGCTTTCTTT.

This clonotype was recorded a few times. The chain is built from TRBV6-1 and TRBJ2-1, with D possibly TRBD2 on 5 matching bases. Trimming pared 7 bases from V and 3 bases from J, leaving 13 bases between. The germline V gene encodes CDR1 MNHNS and CDR2 SASEGT. This CDR3 has 14 amino acids. The CDR3 sequence: CASIDYQNYNEQFF. The CDR3 nucleotides read TGTGCCAGCATCGACTACCAAAACTACAATGAGCAGTTCTTC.

J is TRBJ2-7 and V is TRBV25-1; D possibly matches TRBD1 or TRBD2 (5 bases each). The CDR3 covers 14 residues. V was trimmed by 4 bases and J by 5 bases, leaving 15 bases between them. The germline V gene encodes CDR1 MGHDK and CDR2 SYGVNS. The CDR3 DNA follows: TGTGCCAGCAGTGCGGGACCCCCGGCTCACGAGCAGTACTTC. Translation: CASSAGPPAHEQYF.

In its sample, this clonotype was seen once. The chain uses TRBV5-1 and TRBJ2-5; TRBD1 is a possible D gene (6 bases). In germline, CDR1 is SGHRS, CDR2 YFSETQ. CDR3 length equals 15 residues. Trimming stripped 0 bases from V and 5 bases from J, with 14 bases between. In DNA, the CDR3 is TGCGCCAGCAGCTTGGTGAATGGGGGCGAGGAGACCCAGTACTTC. This encodes CASSLVNGGEETQYF. The variable domain in full, with the rest retrieved from reference TRBV5-1 and TRBJ2-5, is KAGVTQTPRYLIKTRGQQVTLSCSPISGHRSVSWYQQTPGQGLQFLFEYFSETQRNKGNFPGRFSGRQFSNSRSEMNVSTLELGDSALYLCASSLVNGGEETQYFGPGTRLLVL.

This clonotype was seen a few times. This chain connects TRBV27 to TRBJ1-2; no reliable D call. This CDR3 is built from 14 residues. Between the trimmed V and J ends, which lost 8 bases and 6 bases, there was a span of 19 bases. The germline gives CDR1 MNHEY, CDR2 SMNVEV (reference sequence). This CDR3 reads CASQGADQLNGYTF. The CDR3 DNA reads TGTGCCAGCCAAGGCGCGGATCAACTCAATGGCTACACCTTC.

The CDR3 reads CASSSRGGGQPQHF. The CDR3, as DNA: TGTGCCAGCAGCTCGAGGGGGGGAGGTCAGCCCCAGCATTTT. The chain links TRBV7-2 to TRBJ1-5, with D tentatively TRBD1 (6 bases). Per the germline V gene, CDR1 is SGHTA and CDR2 is FQGNSA. V was trimmed by 4 bases and J by 6 bases, leaving 13 bases between them. CDR3 length equals 14 residues.

This clonotype was counted between two and nine times. The chain combines TRBV7-2 with TRBJ2-7; D is uncertain. Per germline, CDR1 SGHTA and CDR2 FQGNSA. V was shortened by 0 bases and J by 2 bases, with 5 bases between the two germline ends. The CDR3 runs 13 residues. CDR3 in amino acids: CASSLAVPYEQYF. The CDR3, as DNA: TGTGCCAGCAGCTTAGCCGTCCCCTACGAGCAGTACTTC.

This clonotype was seen a handful of times. This chain connects TRBV12-3 or TRBV12-4 to TRBJ2-3, with D possibly TRBD2 on 6 matching bases. This CDR3 contains 12 residues. V was cut by 3 bases and J by 9 bases, with 10 bases left in between. As DNA, the CDR3 is TGTGCCAGCAGTTTTGGCCGGGAGACGCAGTATTTT. Translated: CASSFGRETQYF.

This clonotype was observed a handful of times. The rearrangement links TRBV18 to TRBJ2-5, with D possibly matching TRBD2 (7 bases). The ends were cut back, 3 bases at V and 6 bases at J, with 17 bases in the middle. CDR1 and CDR2 from the germline V gene are KGHSH and LQKENI. This CDR3 has 15 residues. The CDR3 DNA is TGTGCCAGCTCACCGCCTATCCGGGGGGCGAAGACCCAGTACTTC. As protein: CASSPPIRGAKTQYF.

This clonotype has only a few counts. The chain combines TRBV5-5 with TRBJ1-2, with D perhaps TRBD1 (6 bases). CDR1 SGHKS and CDR2 YYEKEE come from the germline V gene (reference sequence). V dropped 4 bases and J dropped 4 bases, with 17 bases sitting between them. CDR3 length equals 15 residues. The CDR3 nucleotides are TGTGCCAGCAGCACCAATGGGGGGCTTAGCTATGGCTACACCTTC. It encodes CASSTNGGLSYGYTF.

The chain combines TRBV14 with TRBJ2-1; 7 bases align to TRBD2. Looked up from germline, CDR1 is SGHDN and CDR2 is FVKESK. The CDR3 is 15 amino acids. Unmatched junction bases numbered 2, after V lost 1 base and J lost 2 bases. The CDR3 reads CASSQGAGAYNEQFF. The CDR3 DNA follows: TGTGCCAGCAGCCAAGGGGCGGGGGCCTACAATGAGCAGTTCTTC.

V is TRBV12-3 or TRBV12-4 and J is TRBJ2-3, with D perhaps TRBD2 (7 bases). The CDR3 is made up of 16 amino acids. V gave up 3 bases and J gave up 2 bases, with 15 bases separating them. In DNA form, the CDR3 reads TGTGCCAGCAGTTTTCCGGGGGGCTTTCTCACAGATACGCAGTATTTT. Translating gives CASSFPGGFLTDTQYF.

The rearrangement uses TRBV15 and TRBJ2-5; D is unclear. Trimming left V 3 bases short and J 13 bases short, with 15 bases between. Germline CDR1 and CDR2: LNHNV and YYDKDF (reference sequence). This CDR3 contains 12 residues. The CDR3 spells CATSREDEERYF. The CDR3 region has the DNA TGTGCCACCAGCAGGGAAGACGAGGAGCGGTACTTC.

There are a few counts of this clonotype. The chain recombines TRBV7-9 with TRBJ1-1; D is perhaps TRBD1 (5 bases). Germline loops: CDR1 SEHNR, CDR2 FQNEAQ (reference sequence). Trimming took 7 bases from V and 4 from J, leaving 16 bases between them. The CDR3 contains 14 residues. The CDR3 nucleotides read TGTGCCAGCACTAGGCCGGGGGGAGGCACTGAAGCTTTCTTT. Protein sequence: CASTRPGGGTEAFF.

The chain is built from TRBV12-3 or TRBV12-4 and TRBJ2-1; D is possibly TRBD2 (6 bases). V was pared by 6 bases and J by 6 bases, with 12 bases between. This CDR3 contains 13 residues. Here the CDR3 reads CASSKTRFNEQFF. DNA for the CDR3: TGTGCCAGCAGCAAGACTAGGTTCAATGAGCAGTTCTTC.

This clonotype was seen a few times. In DNA form, the CDR3 reads TGCAGCGTTGACAGATACACAGATACGCAGTATTTT. As protein: CSVDRYTDTQYF. The chain couples TRBV29-1 to TRBJ2-3, with unresolved D. CDR1 SQVTM and CDR2 ANQGSEA come from the germline V gene. CDR3 length: 12 residues. V lost 3 bases and J lost 2, with 6 bases in between.